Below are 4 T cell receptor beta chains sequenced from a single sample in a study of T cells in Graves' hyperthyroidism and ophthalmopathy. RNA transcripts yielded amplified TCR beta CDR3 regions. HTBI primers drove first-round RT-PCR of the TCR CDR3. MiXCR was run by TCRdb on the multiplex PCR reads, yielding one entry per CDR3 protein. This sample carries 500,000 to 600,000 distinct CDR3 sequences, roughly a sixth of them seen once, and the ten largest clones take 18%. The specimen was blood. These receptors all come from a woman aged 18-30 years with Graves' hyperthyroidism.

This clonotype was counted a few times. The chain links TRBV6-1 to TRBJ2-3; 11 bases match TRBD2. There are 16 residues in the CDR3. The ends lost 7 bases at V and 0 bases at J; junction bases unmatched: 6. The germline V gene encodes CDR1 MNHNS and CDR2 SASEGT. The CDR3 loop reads CASKGSSGRSTDTQYF. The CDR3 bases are TGTGCCAGCAAAGGGTCTAGCGGGAGGAGCACAGATACGCAGTATTTT.

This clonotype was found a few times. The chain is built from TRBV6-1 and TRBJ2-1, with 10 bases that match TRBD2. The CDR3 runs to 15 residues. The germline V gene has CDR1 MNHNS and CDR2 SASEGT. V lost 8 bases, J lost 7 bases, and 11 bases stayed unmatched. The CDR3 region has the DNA TGTGCCAGCGGAAGGGAACTAGCGGGGAGGAATGAGCAGTTCTTC. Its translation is CASGRELAGRNEQFF.

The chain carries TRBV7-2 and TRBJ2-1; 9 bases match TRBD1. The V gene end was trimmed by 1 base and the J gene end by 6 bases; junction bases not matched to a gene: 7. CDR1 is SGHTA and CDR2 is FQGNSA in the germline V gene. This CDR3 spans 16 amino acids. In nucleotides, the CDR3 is TGTGCCAGCAGCTTAGACGGGACAGGGTCTGGCAATGAGCAGTTCTTC. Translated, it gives CASSLDGTGSGNEQFF.

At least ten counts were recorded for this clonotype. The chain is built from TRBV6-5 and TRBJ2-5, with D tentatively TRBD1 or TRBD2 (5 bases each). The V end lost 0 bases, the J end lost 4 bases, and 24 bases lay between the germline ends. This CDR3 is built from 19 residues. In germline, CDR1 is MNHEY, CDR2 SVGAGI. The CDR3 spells CASSYSPFSTGTSGETQYF. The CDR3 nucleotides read TGTGCCAGCAGTTACTCTCCCTTCTCTACCGGGACCTCAGGAGAGACCCAGTACTTC.